The subject of this entry is one T cell receptor beta chain. This sample was included in a study of control samples from healthy donors and cancer patients. Trimming cost V 4 bases and J 4 bases; bases outside gene matches: 7. The germline gives CDR1 SGHRS, CDR2 YFSETQ. The CDR3 has 15 residues. Libraries were prepared by immunoSEQ multiplex PCR; TCRdb keeps only in-frame clonotypes and omits some of them. Found here are almost 95,000 clones, 90% of them singletons; the top ten hold roughly 3.4%. The genes are TRBV5-1 and TRBJ1-3; 8 bases align to TRBD1. The material sequenced was blood. The clonotype was recovered from a woman between 18 and 30 years old in good health. The CDR3 loop is CASSLRGLRGNTIYF. The CDR3 nucleotides read TGCGCCAGCAGCCTCAGGGGGCTTAGGGGAAACACCATATATTTT.